This TCR beta chain was obtained from a study of OX40 agonist ivuxolimab in advanced cancers. The data were produced by immunoSEQ multiplex PCR, yet TCRdb's version contains in-frame clones alone and is incomplete. The table includes about 22,000 clones, approximately 82% detected once. The material sequenced was CD4+ or CD8+ T cells sorted from blood, taken in a trial of the OX40 agonist ivuxolimab. The sequence derives from an adult with an advanced solid tumor such as melanoma, head and neck, liver or kidney cancer.

The CDR3 here is CAISESWEQYF. The DNA for the CDR3 is TGTGCCATCAGTGAGTCCTGGGAGCAGTACTTC. This chain links TRBV10-3 with TRBJ2-7; D is unclear. The CDR3 consists of 11 residues. Germline CDR1 ENHRY, CDR2 SYGVKD. Trimming removed 0 bases at V and 7 bases at J, with 4 bases between.